The clone carrying this T cell receptor (beta chain) was seen many times. Antigen: not known. RNA transcripts were the template for amplifying TCR beta CDR3 regions. The TCR CDR3 was amplified in a first-round RT-PCR using the HTBI primer set. MiXCR, applied by TCRdb to the multiplex PCR reads, yields one record per CDR3 protein. Altogether more than 350,000 distinct CDR3 sequences are present, 15% being singletons, with the ten largest covering about 33%. This sample was included in a study of T cells in Graves' hyperthyroidism and ophthalmopathy. Study-level information: Peripheral blood collection took place at initial diagnosis, before any treatment. Findings and caveats of the study: Also found in blood were most expanded thyroid clonotypes above 0.001.

Patients were aged 18 to 65, had disease duration under 2 months, and had newly diagnosed hyperthyroidism. Criteria for exclusion of patients were uncontrolled infection, other autoimmune disease, pregnancy or lactation. Trimming shortened V by 1 base and J by 2 bases, and 9 bases separated the two germline ends. Germline CDR1 SGDLS, CDR2 YYNGEE. The CDR3 contains 14 residues. The V gene is TRBV9, the J gene TRBJ1-2, with D unresolved. The sequencing sample was made of blood. The TCR originated in a woman in her 30s with Graves' hyperthyroidism. DNA of the CDR3: TGTGCCAGCAGCGTATCCTCAGACAACTATGGCTACACCTTC. Protein: CASSVSSDNYGYTF. The full variable domain, completed using reference TRBV9 and TRBJ1-2, is DSGVTQTPKHLITATGQRVTLRCSPRSGDLSVYWYQQSLDQGLQFLIQYYNGEERAKGNILERFSAQQFPDLHSELNLSSLELGDSALYFCASSVSSDNYGYTFGSGTRLTVV.